What follows is one TCR beta chain and its context. The record originates from a study of shared clonotypes between healthy human individuals. V lost 4 bases, J lost 3 bases, and 8 bases stayed unmatched. Germline V gives CDR1 KGHSH, CDR2 LQKENI. The CDR3 sequence is 17 residues long. Only in-frame clones appear in the TCRdb table, and some are missing; sequencing was by immunoSEQ multiplex PCR. The sample holds about 380,000 clones, 90% to 97% seen once. Input material: memory CD8+ T cells sorted from blood. The subset denotes: CD45RO+ cells pooled with CCR7-negative TemRA cells. This TCR came from a man aged 30 to 39 in good health. The chain recombines TRBV18 with TRBJ2-3, with 12 bases fitting TRBD2. As DNA, the CDR3 is TGTGCCAGCTCACGAAAGACTAGCGGGAGTACAACAGATACGCAGTATTTT. This gives the protein CASSRKTSGSTTDTQYF.